Listed below are T cell receptor beta chains from one sample, sequenced in a study of T cells in Graves' hyperthyroidism and ophthalmopathy. TCRdb reprocessed the multiplex PCR reads via MiXCR and lists one record per CDR3 protein. The repertoire holds about 300,000 distinct CDR3 sequences, less than 30% seen once, with approximately 25% in the top ten. The specimen sequenced was blood. These receptors were collected from a man aged 40-49 years with Graves' hyperthyroidism that later progressed to Graves' ophthalmopathy. Both conserved end residues are part of each CDR3. A D gene is named only where the DNA matches it firmly. Only part of the rows carry a size: once, few, many, or a class if the clone is expanded.

NA	TRBJ1-2	many	TRBV7-8	CASSSSRGAYGYTF	TGTGCCAGCAGCTCAAGCCGAGGTGCCTATGGCTACACCTTC
NA	TRBJ1-6	many	TRBV12-3/TRBV12-4	CASSLQGNSPLHF	TGTGCCAGCAGTCTACAGGGTAATTCACCCCTCCACTTT
TRBD1	TRBJ1-1	NA	TRBV12-3/TRBV12-4	CASSGYRGRGSNTEAFF	TGTGCCAGCAGCGGCTACAGGGGGCGCGGGTCCAACACTGAAGCTTTCTTT
NA	TRBJ2-5	NA	TRBV7-2	CASSLVGGSEETQYF	TGTGCCAGCAGCTTAGTTGGGGGATCCGAAGAGACCCAGTACTTC
NA	TRBJ1-5	many	TRBV20-1	CSARETRTGRQFSNQPQHF	TGCAGTGCTAGAGAGACTCGAACCGGGCGGCAATTTAGCAATCAGCCCCAGCATTTT
NA	TRBJ2-7	many	TRBV19	CASSIADSDEQYF	TGTGCCAGTAGTATAGCGGACAGTGACGAGCAGTACTTC
NA	TRBJ1-1	many	TRBV5-1	CASNSLMNTEAFF	TGCGCCAGCAACAGCCTGATGAACACTGAAGCTTTCTTT
TRBD2	TRBJ2-7	many	TRBV12-3/TRBV12-4	CASSPVRTREQYF	TGTGCCAGCAGCCCCGTCCGGACTAGGGAGCAGTACTTC
NA	TRBJ1-5	many	TRBV20-1	CSARTPNSNQPQHF	TGCAGTGCTAGGACCCCGAATAGCAATCAGCCCCAGCATTTT
NA	TRBJ2-2	many	TRBV13	CASTVGSHTGELFF	TGTGCCAGCACCGTGGGGTCGCACACCGGGGAGCTGTTTTTT
TRBD2	TRBJ2-7	NA	TRBV28	CASSWTTSATYEQYF	TGTGCCAGCAGCTGGACGACTAGCGCAACCTACGAGCAGTACTTC
NA	TRBJ2-7	many	TRBV7-9	CASSPDRGRRDEQYF	TGTGCCAGCAGCCCAGATCGGGGGCGGAGGGACGAGCAGTACTTC